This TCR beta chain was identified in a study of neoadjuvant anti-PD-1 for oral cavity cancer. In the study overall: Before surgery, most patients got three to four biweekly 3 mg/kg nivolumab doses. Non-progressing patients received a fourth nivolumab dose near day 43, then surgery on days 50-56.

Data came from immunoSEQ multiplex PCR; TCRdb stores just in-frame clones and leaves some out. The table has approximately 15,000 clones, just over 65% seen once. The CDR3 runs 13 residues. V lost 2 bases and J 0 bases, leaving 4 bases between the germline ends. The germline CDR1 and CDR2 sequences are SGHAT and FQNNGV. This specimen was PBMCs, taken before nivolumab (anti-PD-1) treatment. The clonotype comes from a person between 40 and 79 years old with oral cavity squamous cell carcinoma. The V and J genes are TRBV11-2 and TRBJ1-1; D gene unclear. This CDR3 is CASSLILNTEAFF. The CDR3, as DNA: TGTGCCAGCAGCTTAATACTGAACACTGAAGCTTTCTTT. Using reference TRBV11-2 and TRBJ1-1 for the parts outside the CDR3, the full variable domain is EAGVAQSPRYKIIEKRQSVAFWCNPISGHATLYWYQQILGQGPKLLIQFQNNGVVDDSQLPKDRFSAERLKGVDSTLKIQPAKLEDSAVYLCASSLILNTEAFFGQGTRLTVV.